This entry is about one TCR beta chain. Its recognized antigen is unknown. No much larger clone is present one base from it, and per-base qualities are unavailable. CD8 naive samples were obtained by positive selection for CCR7 among CD45RO-negative cells, yielding a CD45RA+CCR7+ population from which TemRA cells were excluded. The donors were healthy, HIV-negative adults with no recently reported acute infections or vaccinations. Every donor was a Caucasian adult living in Nashville, Tennessee, USA. Blood was collected by leukapheresis, and PBMCs were isolated by Ficoll-Histopaque density gradient centrifugation and then cryopreserved in liquid nitrogen vapor phase. Analytical flow cytometry was used to check the purity and quantity of every magnetically sorted T cell population. Genomic DNA was isolated from each sorted fraction and quantified by UV absorbance on a Nanodrop 2000c. For CDR1 and CDR2, the germline V gene lists SGHAT and FQNNGV. The CDR3 goes from the cysteine to the phenylalanine over 14 residues. The entry retains the CDR3 DNA only, 42 bases that are in frame from base 1. V is reduced by 2 bases and J by 2 bases, leaving a spacing of 9 bases between them.

Using the deep immunoSEQ assay, multiplex PCR amplified TCR CDR3 regions from genomic DNA. Genomic DNA extracted from each cell subset was distributed evenly over all wells of several immunoSEQ 96-well plates, and each plate served as one replicate. For sorted subsets, 200 to 250 ng of genomic DNA, equivalent to about 30,000 T cell genomes, went into each replicate PCR. The purified libraries were quantified using a Qubit 3.0 fluorometer, sized with a Bioanalyzer 2100, and then quantified again using the KAPA Library Quantification kit. Each immunoSEQ 96-well plate was sequenced on its own single-read 150-cycle Illumina NextSeq 550 flow cell. On the study's bioinformatics: Because the immunoSEQ output held only junctional sequences and lacked quality scores, the filtering could not match the filtering applied to full-length reads. To assign V/J genes and CDR3, sequences were annotated against IMGT germline references using PyIR, a Python wrapper for IgBLAST v1.9. Reads with weak V/J assignments (E-value above 1e-6), missing CDR3, stop codons, out-of-frame junctions, or ambiguous translated residues were removed. A V3J clonotype was defined by an identical inferred V gene, J gene, and CDR3 amino acid sequence. Percentage overlap between repertoires was computed as shared unique clonotypes divided by the size of the smaller repertoire. Repertoire richness was assessed with RTK rarefaction, the Chao1 estimator, and Recon v2.1 estimates of unobserved clonotypes. OLGA was used to compute generation probabilities for all TCRbeta clonotypes that the gDNA method yielded from a handful of donors. Drawn from immuneACCESS, this table holds only the in-frame rearrangements with V and J called that TCRdb kept. Clones are partly lost; checked studies trace under half to an unresolved V gene and leave the rest unexplained. The V and J calls and the clone size are those of that table, but D and trimming were determined from the DNA. Within this sample are over 2,000,000 clones, with 93% of them counted one time only. The leading ten clones occupy about 1.7% of the sample.

The data are from a study of shared clonotypes between healthy human individuals (dated by TCRdb to 2020 to 2021). With respect to the entire study: The cohort included a few men and a couple of women between 18 and 49 years of age. For each donor, CD4 naive and CD4 memory were each run on three plates, CD8 naive on two plates, and CD8 memory on one plate. To estimate repertoire size and how much clonotype sharing occurs between individuals, the study deeply sequenced the blood TCR repertoires of five or six healthy adults. To increase sequencing depth and limit assay-specific biases, different laboratories used diverse techniques to prepare libraries and sequence TCR repertoires. Leukapheresis yielded between about 0.85 and 9 billion PBMCs per donor.

Beyond this particular receptor, the publication reports: Because the study included only a small number of donors, the genetic and exposure-history diversity represented was limited. Even with the large sequencing depth, rarefaction of the sorted-subset datasets indicated that sequencing was incomplete. Pairwise subsampling led to the expectation that sequencing depth would affect the degree of clonotype sharing among donors. Across a handful of donors, about 4.5% of naive CD4, approximately 3.6% of naive CD8, roughly 2.3% of memory CD4, and roughly 0.4% of memory CD8 clonotypes were shared. Compared with non-shared clonotypes, the clonotypes found in all four sorted-subset donors had higher generation probabilities. Sampling was restricted to blood, and TCR repertoires in tissue are likely to differ from TCR repertoires in blood. Naive subsets generally had larger estimated clonotype richness than memory subsets.

This sequence originates from a man aged 18 to 29 in good health. Some clones in this sample may be carry-over from other donors' samples. Sequenced sample: naive CD8+ T cells from PBMCs. The sample's cell subset or site, from its label and the paper: CD45RA+CCR7+. The sequence joins TRBV11-2 to TRBJ2-5; the D gene identity is not certain. This receptor has the CDR3 CASSLNLEQETQYF. The bases are TGTGCCAGCAGCTTAAATTTAGAACAAGAGACCCAGTACTTC.